This T cell receptor (beta chain) originates from a study of shared clonotypes between healthy human individuals. As regards this clone: The antigen remains unidentified.

Germline V gives CDR1 MDHEN, CDR2 SYDVKM. V shed 7 bases, J shed 4 bases, and the junction held 10 bases outside the gene matches. This CDR3 has 14 residues. Assay used: immunoSEQ multiplex PCR; TCRdb lists only in-frame clones, some missing. The table lists over 2 million clones, just under 95% of them singletons. Study observations and caveats: Sequencing of the sorted subsets was shown by rarefaction to be incomplete despite large depth.

The chain carries TRBV28 and TRBJ2-7, with 7 bases aligning to TRBD2. Sequenced input: naive CD4+ T cells from PBMCs. Subset defined: CD45RA+ positively selected. The sequence came from a man aged 18 to 29 in good health. Some clones in this sample may be carry-over from other donors' samples. The CDR3 spells CASTSAGVKYEQYF. CDR3 coding DNA: TGTGCCAGCACCTCCGCGGGAGTGAAATACGAGCAGTACTTC.